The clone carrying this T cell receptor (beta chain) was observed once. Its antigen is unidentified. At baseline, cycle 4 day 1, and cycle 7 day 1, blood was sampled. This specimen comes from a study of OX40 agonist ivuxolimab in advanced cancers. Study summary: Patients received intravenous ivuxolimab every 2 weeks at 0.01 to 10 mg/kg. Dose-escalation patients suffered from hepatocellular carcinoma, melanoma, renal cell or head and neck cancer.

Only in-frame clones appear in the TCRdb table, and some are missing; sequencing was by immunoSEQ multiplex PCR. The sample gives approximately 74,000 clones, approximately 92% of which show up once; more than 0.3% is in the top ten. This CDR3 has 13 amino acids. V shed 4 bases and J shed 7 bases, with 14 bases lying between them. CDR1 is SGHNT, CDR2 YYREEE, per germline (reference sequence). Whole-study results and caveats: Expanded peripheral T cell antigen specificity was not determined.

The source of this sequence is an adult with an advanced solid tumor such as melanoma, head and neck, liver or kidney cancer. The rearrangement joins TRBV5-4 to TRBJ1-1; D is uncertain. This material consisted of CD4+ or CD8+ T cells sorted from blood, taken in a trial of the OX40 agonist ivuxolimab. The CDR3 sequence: CASSESGYGEAFF. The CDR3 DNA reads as TGTGCCAGCAGCGAATCGGGGTATGGTGAAGCTTTCTTT.